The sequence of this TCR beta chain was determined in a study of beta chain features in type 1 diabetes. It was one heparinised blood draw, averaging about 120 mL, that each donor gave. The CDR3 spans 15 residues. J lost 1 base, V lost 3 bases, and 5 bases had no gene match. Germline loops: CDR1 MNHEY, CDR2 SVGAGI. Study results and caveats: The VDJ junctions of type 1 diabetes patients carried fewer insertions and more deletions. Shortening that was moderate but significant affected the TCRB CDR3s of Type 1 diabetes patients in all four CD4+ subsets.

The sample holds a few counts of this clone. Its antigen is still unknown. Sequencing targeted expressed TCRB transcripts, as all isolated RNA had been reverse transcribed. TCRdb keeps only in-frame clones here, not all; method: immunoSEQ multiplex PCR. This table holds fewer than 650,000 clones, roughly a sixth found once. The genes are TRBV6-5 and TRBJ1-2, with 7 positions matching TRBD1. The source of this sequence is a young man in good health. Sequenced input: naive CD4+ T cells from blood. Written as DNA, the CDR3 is TGTGCCAGCAGTTATCCTCGACAGGGTAACTATGGCTACACCTTC. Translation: CASSYPRQGNYGYTF.